This TCR beta chain emerged from a study of shared clonotypes between healthy human individuals. The CDR3 has 14 amino acids. The V end was cut by 0 bases, the J end by 2 bases, with 8 bases between. Germline CDR1 is KGHSH and CDR2 is LQKENI. Notes on this clone: Distinct nucleotide sequences in the sample also encode this CDR3.

Clones were sequenced by immunoSEQ multiplex PCR, and TCRdb holds only the in-frame ones, with some missing. The sample holds just over 2,000,000 clones, roughly 94% seen once. The V and J genes are TRBV18 and TRBJ2-7, with D unresolved. This TCR was sampled from a man aged 18 to 35 in good health. The sequenced sample was naive CD4+ T cells sorted from blood. Subset described: CD45RA+ positively selected. The CDR3 DNA is TGTGCCAGCTCACCACCGGGGAACCCCTACGAGCAGTACTTC. Translated: CASSPPGNPYEQYF.